The clone carrying this T cell receptor (beta chain) occurred a few times. The antigen remains undetermined. The data belong to a study of T cells after yellow fever vaccination. The CDR3 sequence is 17 residues long. Deletions cut 0 bases from V and 0 bases from J, with 14 bases between. They built TCR cDNA with 5'RACE template switching, a step that put in a universal primer site and UMIs. TCRdb independently ran MiXCR on the 5' RACE reads; one entry per CDR3 protein. The sample comprises approximately 340,000 distinct CDR3 sequences, roughly 9.4% of which are singletons, and 18% rests with the top ten. Study-wide results and limits: On re-exposure, the response was weaker but peaked faster, at day 5 versus 15. The study re-detected most primary-vaccination clones after the booster (roughly 95% CD4, 88% CD8).

This TCR came from a man aged 18 to 29 who received the YFV17D yellow fever vaccine. This specimen was PBMCs, taken on the day of the first yellow fever vaccination. The genes are TRBV12-3 or TRBV12-4 and TRBJ1-1; no clear D. CDR3 sequence: CASSLALTSNMNTEAFF. CDR3 nucleotides: TGTGCCAGCAGTTTAGCGCTAACGTCCAATATGAACACTGAAGCTTTCTTT.